This T cell receptor (beta chain) emerged from a study of blood T cells in healthy people across ages. Through a sample-barcoded 5' primer and a J-beta primer mix, a second PCR was run for roughly 7 to 11 cycles. TCRdb processed the 5' RACE reads anew with MiXCR; each CDR3 protein has one entry. The sample has 1,300,000 or so distinct CDR3 sequences; roughly 60% are singletons. This clonotype was seen more than once but under ten times. Its cognate antigen is unknown. Study results and limitations: Roughly linearly, TCR beta diversity per million T cells fell as age increased.

Sequenced material: blood. The source of this sequence is a man between 18 and 35 years old in good health.

CDR3 coding DNA: TGTGCCAGCAGTGATCCGGCGTTCCGAGAAAAACTGTTTTTT. Translated: CASSDPAFREKLFF. This rearrangement joins TRBV25-1 to TRBJ1-4; D gene uncertain. Germline lookup yields CDR1 MGHDK and CDR2 SYGVNS. The V gene lost 3 bases and the J gene lost 8 bases, with 13 bases spanning the gap. There are 14 residues in the CDR3.